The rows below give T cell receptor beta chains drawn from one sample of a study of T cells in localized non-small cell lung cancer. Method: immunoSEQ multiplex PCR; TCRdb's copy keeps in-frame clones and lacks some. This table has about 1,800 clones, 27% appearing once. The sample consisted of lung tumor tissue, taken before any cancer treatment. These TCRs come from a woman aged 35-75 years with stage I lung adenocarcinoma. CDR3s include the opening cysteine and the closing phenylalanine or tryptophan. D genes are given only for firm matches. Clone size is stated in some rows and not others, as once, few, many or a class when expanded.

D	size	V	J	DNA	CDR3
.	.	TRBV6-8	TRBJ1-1	TGTGCCAGCAGTTCCCCCCTTGATGCGAATGCTTTCTTT	CASSSPLDANAFF
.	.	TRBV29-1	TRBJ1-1	TGCAGCGTTGCTGGAAGTGGTGCCACTGAAGCTTTCTTT	CSVAGSGATEAFF
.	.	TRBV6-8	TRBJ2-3	TGTGCCAGCAGTTACTCGATCGGTGGAGGGCCGCAGTATTTT	CASSYSIGGGPQYF
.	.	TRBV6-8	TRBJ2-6	TGTGCCAGCAGTGACGAGGGGGCTGGGGCCAACGTCCTGACTTTC	CASSDEGAGANVLTF
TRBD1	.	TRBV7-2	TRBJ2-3	TGTGCCAGCAGCGTAACAGGGGGCGCAGATACGCAGTATTTT	CASSVTGGADTQYF
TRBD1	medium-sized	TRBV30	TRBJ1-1	TGTGCCGGGGGACAGGGTAGGGTTGAAGCTTTCTTT	CAGGQGRVEAFF
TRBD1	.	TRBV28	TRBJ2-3	TGTGCCAGCAGTCTTCAGGGGGCGCGGGATACGCAGTATTTT	CASSLQGARDTQYF
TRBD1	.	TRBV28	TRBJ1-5	TGTGCCAGCAGTTTGGGACAGGGGGTGCAGCCCCAGCATTTT	CASSLGQGVQPQHF
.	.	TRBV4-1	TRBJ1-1	TGCGCCAGCAGCCAGAATCCGAGGACTGAAGCTTTCTTT	CASSQNPRTEAFF
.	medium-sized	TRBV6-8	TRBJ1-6	TGTGCCAGCAGTCCCAGGACGGGAAATTCACCCCTCCACTTT	CASSPRTGNSPLHF
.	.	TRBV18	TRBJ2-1	TGTGCCAGCTCACCAAGGGCAGGAGGTATTAATGAGCAGTTCTTC	CASSPRAGGINEQFF
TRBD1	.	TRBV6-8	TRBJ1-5	TGTGCCAGCAGTTACAGGCAGGGGGCCAACCAGCCCCAGCATTTT	CASSYRQGANQPQHF
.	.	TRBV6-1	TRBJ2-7	TGTGCCAGCAGCGAATCCGCTAGCTGGGGCTCCTACGAGCAGTACTTC	CASSESASWGSYEQYF
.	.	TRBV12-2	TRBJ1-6	TGTGCCTGGAATGTGGCGGGTATTGATAATTCACCCCTCCACTTT	CAWNVAGIDNSPLHF
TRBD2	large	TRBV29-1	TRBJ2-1	TGCAGCGGACGGGGGGGAGCGGGGACTGAGCAGTTCTTC	CSGRGGAGTEQFF
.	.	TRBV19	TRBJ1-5	TGTGCCAGTAGTTTCCGGACCTGGGAAGGCAATCAGCCCCAGCATTTT	CASSFRTWEGNQPQHF
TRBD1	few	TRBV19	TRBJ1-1	TGTGCCAGTAGTACCGGGGACAGGGGGTGGGAAACAACTGAAGCTTTCTTT	CASSTGDRGWETTEAFF
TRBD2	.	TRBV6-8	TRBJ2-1	TGTGCCAGCAGAATAGCGGGATCCTACAATGAGCAGTTCTTC	CASRIAGSYNEQFF
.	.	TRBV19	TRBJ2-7	TGTGCCAGTAGTATGGCTGGTCTGGGGCGGGACGCCTCCTACGAGCAGTACTTC	CASSMAGLGRDASYEQYF
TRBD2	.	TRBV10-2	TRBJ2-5	TGCGCCAGCAGTGAACAAGCGGGGGGCGGAGAGACCCAGTACTTC	CASSEQAGGGETQYF
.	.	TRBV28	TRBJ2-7	TGTGCCAGCAGTTTGATCCGGGGTTCCTACGAGCAGTACTTC	CASSLIRGSYEQYF
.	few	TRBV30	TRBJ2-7	TGTGCCTGGGGAGGGGCCTACGAGCAGTACTTC	CAWGGAYEQYF
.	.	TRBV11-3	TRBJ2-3	TGTGCCAGCAGCAAGGGGGGGACAGTCCAACCAGATACGCAGTATTTT	CASSKGGTVQPDTQYF
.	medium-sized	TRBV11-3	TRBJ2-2	TGTGCCAGCAGTCTGGGAGACAGAGGGATCGGGGAGCTGTTTTTT	CASSLGDRGIGELFF
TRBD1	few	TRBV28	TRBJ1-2	TGTGCCAGCAGCGACGACAGGGGCTATGGCTACACCTTC	CASSDDRGYGYTF
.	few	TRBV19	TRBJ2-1	TGTGCCAGTAGTATAGGTGGGGGCAATGAGCAGTTCTTC	CASSIGGGNEQFF
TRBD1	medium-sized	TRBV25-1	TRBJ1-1	TGTGCCAGCGACAGGGGGCTCTTGGGGAACACTGAAGCTTTCTTT	CASDRGLLGNTEAFF
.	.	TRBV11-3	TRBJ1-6	TGTGCCAGCAGCTTAGATTCCAGCTCCTATAATTCACCCCTCCACTTT	CASSLDSSSYNSPLHF
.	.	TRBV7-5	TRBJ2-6	TGTGCCAGCAGCTTAGGACAGGCCTCTGGGGCCAACGTCCTGACTTTC	CASSLGQASGANVLTF
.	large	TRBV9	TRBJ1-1	TGTGCCAGCAGCTCACAGGTTGTGAACACTGAAGCTTTCTTT	CASSSQVVNTEAFF
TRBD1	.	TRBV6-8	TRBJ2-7	TGTGCCAGCAGTGCTCCGGGACAGGGCTACGAGCAGTACTTC	CASSAPGQGYEQYF
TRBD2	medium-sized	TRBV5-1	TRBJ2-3	TGCGCCAGCAGCTTGATTAGCGGGGAAATCACAGATACGCAGTATTTT	CASSLISGEITDTQYF
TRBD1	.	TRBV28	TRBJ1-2	TGTGCCAGCAGTTTTGGGTCAGGGGGGAACTATGGCTACACCTTC	CASSFGSGGNYGYTF
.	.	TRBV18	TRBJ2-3	TGTGCCAGCTCACAACCACAGGGGCGGGGAACAGATACGCAGTATTTT	CASSQPQGRGTDTQYF
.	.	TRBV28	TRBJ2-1	TGTGCCAGCAGCACCTGGGGCTCCTACAATGAGCAGTTCTTC	CASSTWGSYNEQFF
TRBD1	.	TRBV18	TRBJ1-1	TGTGCCAGCTCACATACGGGACAGACCACTGAAGCTTTCTTT	CASSHTGQTTEAFF
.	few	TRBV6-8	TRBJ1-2	TGTGCCAGCAGTTACGGGGGGACTATCTATGGCTACACCTTC	CASSYGGTIYGYTF
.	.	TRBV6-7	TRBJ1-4	TGTGCCAGCAGTTCATGGGAAAAACTGTTTTTT	CASSSWEKLFF
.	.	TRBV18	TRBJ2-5	TGTGCCAGCTCACTAAGAGGGTACCAAGAGACCCAGTACTTC	CASSLRGYQETQYF
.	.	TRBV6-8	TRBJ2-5	TGTGCCATCAGTGGAGGTGGGGAGACCCAGTACTTC	CAISGGGETQYF
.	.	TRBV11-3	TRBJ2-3	TGTGCCAGCAGCTTTGGGCCCGCCAGGGATACGCAGTATTTT	CASSFGPARDTQYF
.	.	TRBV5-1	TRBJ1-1	TGCGCCAGCAGCTTGATAGGACAGAACACTGAAGCTTTCTTT	CASSLIGQNTEAFF
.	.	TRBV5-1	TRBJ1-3	TGCGCCAGCAGCTTGGGCGTGCGAGGAAACACCATATATTTT	CASSLGVRGNTIYF
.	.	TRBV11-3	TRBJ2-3	TGTGCCAGCAGCCTTAGCGGACGCACAGATACGCAGTATTTT	CASSLSGRTDTQYF
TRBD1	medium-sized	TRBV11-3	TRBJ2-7	TGTGCCAGCAGCTTCCCCAGGACAGGGGTCTCCGAGCAGTACTTC	CASSFPRTGVSEQYF
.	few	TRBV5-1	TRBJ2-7	TGCGCCAGCAGCACTCAGGGGGCAGCGGGGGAGCAGTACTTC	CASSTQGAAGEQYF
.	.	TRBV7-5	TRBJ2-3	TGTGCCAGCAGCTTGGGCGGGGGGGCGGATACGCAGTATTTT	CASSLGGGADTQYF
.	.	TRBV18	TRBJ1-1	TGTGCCAGCTCGCTAAGGCAGGGCGAAGCTTTCTTT	CASSLRQGEAFF
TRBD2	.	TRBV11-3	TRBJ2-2	TGTGCCAGCACCCCCCGGGCGGGGGGCGCGGGCACCGGGGAGCTGTTTTTT	CASTPRAGGAGTGELFF
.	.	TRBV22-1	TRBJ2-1	TGTGCCAGCAGTTCCAACTTAGGACTAGCGGGAGGCAATGAGCAGTTCTTC	CASSSNLGLAGGNEQFF
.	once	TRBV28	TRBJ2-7	TGTGCCAGCCTACCAGAGACAAACTCCTACGAGCAGTACTTC	CASLPETNSYEQYF
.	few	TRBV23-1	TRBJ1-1	TGCGCCAGCAGCTTGGGATTGAACACTGAAGCTTTCTTT	CASSLGLNTEAFF
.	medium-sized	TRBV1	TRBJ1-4	TGCGCCAGCAGCCATCCGTTACAGAATGAAAAACTGTTTTTT	CASSHPLQNEKLFF
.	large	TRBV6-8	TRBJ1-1	TGTGCCAGCAGCATAGGGGCCCCTGAAGCTTTCTTT	CASSIGAPEAFF
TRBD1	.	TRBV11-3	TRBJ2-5	TGTGCCAGCAGCCTAGAGACAGGGGCCTCGGGAGAGACCCAGTACTTC	CASSLETGASGETQYF
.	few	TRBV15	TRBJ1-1	TGTGCCACCAGCAGAGATCCTATTGGGAGAGAGAACACTGAAGCTTTCTTT	CATSRDPIGRENTEAFF
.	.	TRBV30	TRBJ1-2	TGTGCCTGGACGGTACTGTTCGATGGCTACACCTTC	CAWTVLFDGYTF
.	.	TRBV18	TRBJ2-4	TGTGCCAGCTCACTCAGGGCAGGGGCCCTGTCCTTAGCCAAAAACATTCAGTACTTC	CASSLRAGALSLAKNIQYF
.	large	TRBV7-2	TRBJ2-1	TGTGCCAGCAGCTTACTCTTATTGGATGAGCAGTTCTTC	CASSLLLLDEQFF
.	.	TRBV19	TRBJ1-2	TGTGCCAGTAGTATTACTCCAAGAGGCTACACCTTC	CASSITPRGYTF